The sequence of this T cell receptor (beta chain) was determined in a study of T cell responses to AZD1222 COVID-19 vaccine (dated by TCRdb to 2020 to 2022). With respect to the entire study: AZD1222 recipients given second doses at about 4 weeks or at about 12 weeks were pooled, since spike-specific TCR depth and breadth were not found to differ between the two schedules. TCR sequencing was performed for 230 to 250 trial participants, of whom roughly 200 were given two doses of AZD1222 and some 26 were given two doses of MenACWY control vaccine. Enrollment into the trials was organized by age into subgroups of 18-55, 56-69 and 70-plus years, and those subgroups contained about 150, 27 and 61 TCR-sequenced participants, respectively.

The germline V gene provides CDR1 SNHLY and CDR2 FYNNEI. V drops 4 bases and J drops 2 bases, leaving 12 bases in between. The CDR3 spans 15 residues, from the cysteine through the phenylalanine. The entry retains the CDR3 DNA only, 45 bases that are in frame from base 1. As to this clone: The clone's antigen remains unknown. Base qualities are not provided; no much larger clone lies one nucleotide away.

Overall study outcomes, separate from this receptor: Epitopes outside the regions mutated in the B.1.351 and B.1.1.7 variants were reportedly recognized by nearly half of the unique spike-specific TCRs. Participants were mostly white British and included more females than males, and it was suggested by the authors that clonal diversity may have been underestimated. After two AZD1222 doses, both the breadth and the depth of spike-specific TCRs were significantly higher than at day 0 and than in MenACWY recipients. The vaccine-associated CD4 TCRs covered the entire spike protein, and the dominant responses fell in regions 160-218 and 743-854. In the small 56-69-year group, the increase in depth fell short of significance, most likely because of low power. Because no day 14 peak-response samples were available, repertoires were characterized only after the peak T cell response. Conclusions about previously exposed vaccinees are limited because only six or seven AZD1222 recipients were SARS-CoV-2 seropositive at baseline.

This specimen's time point label, per the study, means: baseline before first vaccination. Samples from vaccinated people were obtained from the UK trials COV001 and COV002, which included a single-blind randomized controlled phase 2/3 trial of AZD1222 (ChAdOx1 nCoV-19) in healthy adults. Trial participant PBMC samples were collected at day 0 and day 28 after the second dose for TCRbeta chain sequencing. The CDR3 regions of human TCRbeta chains were analyzed by immunosequencing. As for the original processing: TCRs in the repertoires were matched against a reference library of SARS-CoV-2-specific TCRs that had been generated with the MIRA antigen-specificity platform. Breadth was defined as the fraction of unique TCRs that were SARS-CoV-2-associated, and depth was defined as the fraction of total T cells that were SARS-CoV-2-associated. Using the MIRA data, every spike-specific TCR was mapped to the spike region that the TCR reacted to and assigned to either a CD4 or a CD8 class. Log10-transformed breadth and depth values were compared by one-way ANOVA with Sidak's multiple comparisons tests. TCRdb took over this immuneACCESS table, retaining in-frame rearrangements with V and J assigned. Such tables are incomplete; in checked studies, under half of the missing clones stem from an unresolved V gene, and the remainder is unexplained. The D gene and trimming were derived from the DNA, and the V and J assignments and clone size from that table. This sample comprises more than 150,000 clones, over 80% of them detected only once. The ten largest clones take up 6.1% of the sample.

The origin of this receptor is an adult in good health. Sequencing used peripheral blood, obtained on day 0 of AZD1222 vaccination. Here the chain combines TRBV2 and TRBJ1-5; the D gene is perhaps TRBD1, from 5 matching bases. The sequenced DNA is TGTGCCAGCAGTGTAGAAACGGGGGGCAATCAGCCCCAGCATTTT. It translates as CASSVETGGNQPQHF.